A single sample gave rise to the 26 T cell receptor beta chains below, sequenced in a study of long-term antiretroviral therapy in people with HIV. Survey-level immunoSEQ v3.0 assays were run. The assay was immunoSEQ multiplex PCR, and TCRdb's table has in-frame clones only and misses some. The table shows 20,000 to 30,000 clones, with 80% to 90% occurring only once. Sequencing used unsorted PBMCs, obtained 1.8 years before starting antiretroviral therapy. Source of these receptors: a man over 45 with HIV.

The J gene is TRBJ1-5, the V gene TRBV6-1, with 8 positions matching TRBD1. Germline V gene lookup returns CDR1 MNHNS and CDR2 SASEGT. V shed 5 bases and J 1 base; nucleotides not matched to a gene: 4. The CDR3 runs to 15 residues. CDR3 nucleotide sequence: TGTGCCAGCAGTAGGACAGGGTTAAGCAATCAGCCCCAGCATTTT. This sequence encodes CASSRTGLSNQPQHF.

The gene calls are TRBV10-3 and TRBJ1-1; 7 nucleotides line up with TRBD1. The CDR3 sequence is 17 residues long. The ends lost 0 bases at V and 4 bases at J; junction bases unmatched: 11. Per germline, CDR1 ENHRY and CDR2 SYGVKD. In nucleotides, the CDR3 is TGTGCCATCAGTGAGTCGCCGGCGACAGGGTCGGGCACTGAAGCTTTCTTT. Amino acid sequence: CAISESPATGSGTEAFF.

The chain employs TRBV5-1 and TRBJ1-5; unclear D gene. The CDR3 loop spans 13 amino acids. Germline V gene lookup returns CDR1 SGHRS and CDR2 YFSETQ. V shed 4 bases and J shed 2 bases, with 7 bases lying between them. The CDR3 DNA reads TGCGCCAGCAGCCCCGGGCGCAATCAGCCCCAGCATTTT. It translates to CASSPGRNQPQHF.

This clone turned up a few times. The V call is TRBV11-2, the J call TRBJ2-2, with D perhaps matching TRBD1 (5 bases). In germline, CDR1 is SGHAT, CDR2 FQNNGV. V was trimmed by 1 base and J by 4 bases, leaving 7 bases between them. This CDR3 region has 14 residues. CDR3 sequence reads: CASSLARGTGELFF. CDR3 DNA sequence: TGTGCCAGCAGCTTAGCTAGGGGCACCGGGGAGCTGTTTTTT.

The V gene is TRBV5-1, the J gene TRBJ2-5, with 12 bases lining up with TRBD1. Germline V gives CDR1 SGHRS, CDR2 YFSETQ. The CDR3 runs to 15 residues. J was trimmed by 5 bases and V by 4 bases; bases with no gene match: 6. In nucleotides, the CDR3 is TGCGCCAGCAGCGACGGGACAGGGGGCGCGGAGACCCAGTACTTC. The encoded protein is CASSDGTGGAETQYF.

The gene calls are TRBV5-6 and TRBJ2-7; D may correspond to TRBD1 or TRBD2 (6 bases each). CDR1 SGHDT and CDR2 YYEEEE come from the germline V gene. V lost 0 bases, J lost 9 bases, and 13 bases lay in between. This CDR3 comprises 13 residues. In DNA form, the CDR3 reads TGTGCCAGCAGCTTGGGGGGGGCTTTTTGGCAGTACTTC. Encoded protein: CASSLGGAFWQYF.

This chain links TRBV11-3 with TRBJ2-7; D perhaps matches TRBD1 (5 bases). The CDR3 length is 13 residues. Germline V CDR1 and CDR2: SGHNT, YENEEA. Trimming stripped 5 bases from V and 2 bases from J, with 10 bases between. The CDR3 reads CASSKGSAYEQYF. The CDR3, as DNA: TGTGCCAGCAGCAAGGGGTCGGCCTACGAGCAGTACTTC.

The J gene is TRBJ2-7, the V gene TRBV5-1; D is perhaps TRBD1 (5 bases). CDR1 and CDR2 from the germline V gene are SGHRS and YFSETQ. The CDR3 sequence is 13 residues long. Trimming shortened V by 0 bases and J by 3 bases, and 7 bases separated the two germline ends. CDR3 bases: TGCGCCAGCAGCTTGGCAGGGTTCTACGAGCAGTACTTC. Residues: CASSLAGFYEQYF.

V is TRBV6-5 and J is TRBJ2-1; D might be TRBD2 (5 bases). Trimming cost V 4 bases and J 4 bases, with 14 bases left between them. Germline assignment: CDR1 MNHEY and CDR2 SVGAGI. There are 15 residues in the CDR3. CDR3 residues: CASSSGGAGYNEQFF. CDR3 nucleotides: TGTGCCAGCAGTTCCGGAGGCGCGGGTTACAATGAGCAGTTCTTC.

The V call is TRBV2, the J call TRBJ1-6; D is uncertain. CDR1 SNHLY and CDR2 FYNNEI come from the germline V gene. The CDR3 is made up of 14 amino acids. V was shortened by 5 bases and J by 8 bases, with 13 bases between the two germline ends. CDR3 sequence reads: CASSPLGMHSPLHF. The CDR3 bases are TGTGCCAGCAGTCCCCTAGGGATGCATTCACCCCTCCACTTT.

The V gene is TRBV9, the J gene TRBJ1-3; TRBD1 is a possible D gene (5 bases). This CDR3 region has 15 residues. Trimming took 0 bases from V and 4 from J, leaving 11 bases between them. Germline V gene data show CDR1 as SGDLS and CDR2 as YYNGEE. The DNA of the CDR3 is TGTGCCAGCAGCGTAGTAGGTACAGGCGGAAACACCATATATTTT. Translated: CASSVVGTGGNTIYF.

The genes are TRBV2 and TRBJ2-5; D gene uncertain. The CDR3 sequence is 14 residues long. The germline CDR1 and CDR2 sequences are SNHLY and FYNNEI. The ends were cut back, 2 bases at V and 2 bases at J, with 9 bases in the middle. CDR3 loop: CASSELTSQETQYF. The CDR3, as DNA: TGTGCCAGCAGTGAACTGACATCGCAAGAGACCCAGTACTTC. The full variable domain, its missing parts supplied by reference TRBV2 and TRBJ2-5, is EPEVTQTPSHQVTQMGQEVILRCVPISNHLYFYWYRQILGQKVEFLVSFYNNEISEKSEIFDDQFSVERPDGSNFTLKIRSTKLEDSAMYFCASSELTSQETQYFGPGTRLLVL.

This chain links TRBV6-1 with TRBJ2-7; no clear D. CDR3 length: 15 residues. V lost 2 bases and J 2 bases, leaving 13 bases between the germline ends. Germline CDR1 is MNHNS and CDR2 is SASEGT. The CDR3 DNA is TGTGCCAGCAGTGAACTCGGTCAGAATACCTACGAGCAGTACTTC. This sequence encodes CASSELGQNTYEQYF.

This chain joins TRBV18 and TRBJ2-7; the D gene is possibly TRBD2 (6 bases). The CDR3 sequence is 14 residues long. Trimming stripped 6 bases from V and 5 bases from J, with 17 bases between. CDR1 and CDR2 (germline): KGHSH, LQKENI. CDR3 loop: CASSRGGGAHEQYF. In DNA, the CDR3 is TGTGCCAGCTCGCGAGGAGGAGGGGCCCACGAGCAGTACTTC.

CDR3: CASSRARGEDTQYF. The DNA for the CDR3 is TGCGCCAGCAGCCGGGCCAGGGGCGAAGATACGCAGTATTTT. The chain carries TRBV4-3 and TRBJ2-3; possible D gene TRBD1, 6 bases. The V end was cut by 4 bases, the J end by 5 bases, with 13 bases between. Per the germline V gene, CDR1 is LGHNA and CDR2 is YSLEER. CDR3 length: 14 amino acids.

This clone was counted only a few times. The chain links TRBV6-1 to TRBJ1-2, with D uncertain. Germline V gene sequence: CDR1 MNHNS, CDR2 SASEGT. This CDR3 spans 9 amino acids. V was pared by 5 bases and J by 10 bases, with 5 bases between. The DNA of the CDR3 is TGTGCCAGCAGTTTCGACTACACCTTC. This sequence encodes CASSFDYTF.

The CDR3 protein is CASSLNRQETQYF. Here the CDR3 DNA reads TGTGCCAGCAGTCTGAACAGGCAAGAGACCCAGTACTTC. The rearrangement uses TRBV2 and TRBJ2-5, with D possibly matching TRBD1 (5 bases). The CDR3 runs 13 residues. V was shortened by 5 bases and J by 2 bases, with 9 bases between the two germline ends. The germline V gene has CDR1 SNHLY and CDR2 FYNNEI.

This clone has more than one count but fewer than ten. The rearrangement uses TRBV30 and TRBJ2-7, with unresolved D. V dropped 2 bases and J dropped 2 bases, with 13 bases sitting between them. This CDR3 is 14 amino acids long. Germline-derived CDR1 and CDR2 are GTSNPN and SVGIG (reference sequence). The CDR3 region has the DNA TGTGCCTGGAGTAGAGACCTCGATACCTACGAGCAGTACTTC. Translation: CAWSRDLDTYEQYF.

The V gene is TRBV7-2, the J gene TRBJ2-3; the D is unclear. The germline V gene has CDR1 SGHTA and CDR2 FQGNSA. The CDR3 totals 13 residues. Trimming cost V 4 bases and J 6 bases, with 11 bases left between them. The CDR3 sequence: CASSSVNADTQYF. Written as DNA, the CDR3 is TGTGCCAGCAGCTCAGTGAACGCTGATACGCAGTATTTT.

The chain employs TRBV5-1 and TRBJ2-7, with no clear D. Looked up from germline, CDR1 is SGHRS and CDR2 is YFSETQ. Trimming left V 3 bases short and J 3 bases short, with 4 bases between. This CDR3 spans 11 amino acids. CDR3 nucleotide sequence: TGCGCCAGCAGCTATAGCTACGAGCAGTACTTC. Encoded protein: CASSYSYEQYF.

The J gene is TRBJ2-2, the V gene TRBV5-1, with TRBD2 matching over 10 bases. The V and J ends lost 0 bases and 5 bases, in that order; junction bases with no gene match: 7. This CDR3 region has 17 residues. From germline, CDR1 is SGHRS and CDR2 YFSETQ. CDR3 DNA: TGCGCCAGCAGCTTGGGTCTAGCGGGAGAATTTACCGGGGAGCTGTTTTTT. This translates into CASSLGLAGEFTGELFF.

The rearrangement links TRBV5-4 to TRBJ2-7, with TRBD2 matching over 11 bases. Per germline, CDR1 SGHNT and CDR2 YYREEE (reference sequence). V shed 1 base, J shed 2 bases, and the junction held 8 bases outside the gene matches. The CDR3 contains 17 residues. The CDR3 DNA reads TGTGCCAGCAGCTTGATTCCGGGACTAGCGGAGACCTACGAGCAGTACTTC. Translated: CASSLIPGLAETYEQYF.

The chain employs TRBV5-1 and TRBJ1-5; D is ambiguous. Germline CDR1 and CDR2: SGHRS and YFSETQ. The CDR3 has 15 residues. V lost 0 bases to trimming and J lost 0 bases, with 7 bases between them. The CDR3 region is CASSLGGNSNQPQHF. The CDR3 region has the DNA TGCGCCAGCAGCTTGGGAGGGAATAGCAATCAGCCCCAGCATTTT.

The V call is TRBV2, the J call TRBJ2-7; D gene unclear. The CDR3 loop spans 14 amino acids. The V gene lost 4 bases and the J gene lost 7 bases, with 17 bases spanning the gap. From germline, CDR1 is SNHLY and CDR2 FYNNEI. The CDR3 here is CASSAAAGLPEQYF. As DNA, the CDR3 is TGTGCCAGCAGTGCGGCGGCCGGCCTCCCTGAGCAGTACTTC.

The chain has TRBV5-4 and TRBJ1-1, with 8 bases aligning to TRBD1. CDR1 and CDR2 (germline): SGHNT, YYREEE (reference sequence). The CDR3 has 14 amino acids. After removal of 4 bases from V and 5 bases from J, the junction contained 7 bases not matched to a gene. CDR3 amino acids: CASSQRQGWTEAFF. In nucleotides, the CDR3 is TGTGCCAGCAGCCAGCGACAGGGGTGGACTGAAGCTTTCTTT.

This rearrangement joins TRBV10-1 to TRBJ2-7; 10 bases are a match to TRBD2. CDR1 WNHNN and CDR2 SYGVQD come from the germline V gene (reference sequence). V was clipped by 5 bases and J by 4 bases; unmatched bases: 5. The CDR3 is 14 residues long. The CDR3 reads CASSPGLATYEQYF. The CDR3 DNA sequence: TGCGCCAGCAGTCCGGGACTAGCGACTTACGAGCAGTACTTC.